Below are 21 T cell receptor beta chains sequenced from a single sample in a study of Graves' ophthalmopathy and Graves' hyperthyroidism. Transcripts of RNA were the source for amplifying TCR beta CDR3 regions. HTBI primers were employed in first-round RT-PCR, then a second-round multiplex PCR followed. A single record per CDR3 protein comes from TCRdb applying MiXCR to the multiplex PCR reads. The sample consists of around 340,000 distinct CDR3 sequences, roughly 15% of them appearing once. The sample taken for sequencing was peripheral blood. These receptors all come from an adult man with Graves' ophthalmopathy.

This clonotype was counted at least ten times. This rearrangement joins TRBV29-1 to TRBJ2-5; 7 nucleotides line up with TRBD1. Germline V gives CDR1 SQVTM, CDR2 ANQGSEA. The CDR3 consists of 13 residues. J gave up 5 bases and V 3 bases, and 6 bases lay outside the gene matches. DNA of the CDR3: TGCAGCGTTGATAACAGGGGTAGCGAGACCCAGTACTTC. Translated, it gives CSVDNRGSETQYF.

The sample holds a few counts of this clonotype. V and J are TRBV27 and TRBJ2-7, with TRBD2 matching 11 bases. Germline V CDR1 and CDR2: MNHEY, SMNVEV (reference sequence). Unmatched junction bases numbered 8, after V lost 6 bases and J lost 4 bases. The CDR3 sequence is 15 residues long. CDR3 sequence reads: CASSSIAGGRYEQYF. For the CDR3, the DNA is TGTGCCAGCAGCTCCATAGCGGGAGGGCGGTACGAGCAGTACTTC.

There are many counts of this clonotype. The chain couples TRBV6-2 or TRBV6-3 to TRBJ1-1; no definite D call. V dropped 6 bases and J dropped 5 bases, with 10 bases sitting between them. The CDR3 extends over 12 amino acids. Germline CDR1 reads MNHEY; CDR2 reads SVGEGT. The CDR3 is CASSRGRTEAFF. Written as DNA, the CDR3 is TGTGCCAGCAGCCGAGGAAGGACTGAAGCTTTCTTT.

This clonotype was recorded many times. This chain uses TRBV20-1 with TRBJ1-1; D is possibly TRBD1 (5 bases). V lost 2 bases and J 4 bases, leaving 11 bases between the germline ends. The CDR3 has 13 residues. From germline, CDR1 is DFQATT and CDR2 SNEGSKA (reference sequence). In nucleotides, the CDR3 is TGCAGTGCTAGACAGGGCTCGGTCACTGAAGCTTTCTTT. Amino acids: CSARQGSVTEAFF.

This clonotype was counted many times. The chain carries TRBV7-8 and TRBJ2-7; TRBD2 agrees at 10 bases. Germline CDR1 SGHVS, CDR2 FQNEAQ. The CDR3 consists of 18 residues. The J segment lost 2 bases and the V segment lost 4 bases, leaving 14 bases of the junction unmatched. CDR3 sequence reads: CASSSVRVSLAGAYEQYF. The CDR3 DNA follows: TGTGCCAGCAGCTCGGTCAGGGTTTCGCTAGCGGGGGCCTACGAGCAGTACTTC.

This clonotype was recorded many times. The rearrangement links TRBV6-1 to TRBJ1-2; TRBD1 is a possible D gene (5 bases). The CDR3 extends over 13 amino acids. From germline, CDR1 is MNHNS and CDR2 SASEGT. V gave up 6 bases and J gave up 6 bases, with 14 bases separating them. For the CDR3, the DNA is TGTGCCAGCAGGCCCGGGACCCTCCATGGCTACACCTTC. Translation: CASRPGTLHGYTF.

The DNA of the CDR3 is TGTGCCAGCAGGACAACAGGGGATGGGGGCTATGGCTACACCTTC. It is translated as CASRTTGDGGYGYTF. The rearrangement uses TRBV27 and TRBJ1-2; 7 nucleotides line up with TRBD1. Germline V gene sequence: CDR1 MNHEY, CDR2 SMNVEV (reference sequence). CDR3 length: 15 amino acids. The trim removed 6 bases at V and 4 bases at J, leaving 11 bases unmatched.

Ten or more counts support this clonotype. V is TRBV7-6 and J is TRBJ2-7; 8 positions agree with TRBD1. Germline assignment: CDR1 SGHVS and CDR2 FNYEAQ. The V and J ends lost 1 base and 1 base, in that order; junction bases with no gene match: 3. This CDR3 comprises 15 residues. This chain's CDR3 is CASSLGTGFSYEQYF. CDR3 nucleotides: TGTGCCAGCAGCTTAGGGACAGGGTTTTCCTACGAGCAGTACTTC.

This clonotype was observed many times. This chain joins TRBV20-1 and TRBJ2-5; weak D call: TRBD1 (5 bases). The CDR3 loop spans 16 amino acids. Germline-derived CDR1 and CDR2 are DFQATT and SNEGSKA (reference sequence). With 0 bases removed from V and 0 bases from J, the gap between germline ends came to 14 bases. CDR3 nucleotide sequence: TGCAGTGCTAGAGATTCTTCCGACAGACACCAAGAGACCCAGTACTTC. Its translation is CSARDSSDRHQETQYF.

This clonotype came up many times. The V call is TRBV30, the J call TRBJ1-2; tentative D call: TRBD1 (5 bases). The CDR3 consists of 13 residues. The germline V and J ends were trimmed by 1 base and 0 bases, with 6 bases remaining between them. Germline-derived CDR1 and CDR2 are GTSNPN and SVGIG (reference sequence). The CDR3 nucleotides are TGTGCCTGGAGTGCACAGGCTAACTATGGCTACACCTTC. Protein: CAWSAQANYGYTF.

The table lists this clonotype with many counts. The gene calls are TRBV28 and TRBJ2-5; possibly TRBD1 or TRBD2 for D (5 bases each). CDR3 length: 14 residues. V dropped 8 bases and J dropped 1 base, with 14 bases sitting between them. Germline V gives CDR1 MDHEN, CDR2 SYDVKM. DNA for the CDR3: TGTGCCAGCCAATTTTGGGGGTCCCAAGAGACCCAGTACTTC. Translated, it gives CASQFWGSQETQYF. Full variable domain (rest looked up from reference TRBV28 and TRBJ2-5): DVKVTQSSRYLVKRTGEKVFLECVQDMDHENMFWYRQDPGLGLRLIYFSYDVKMKEKGDIPEGYSVSREKKERFSLILESASTNQTSMYLCASQFWGSQETQYFGPGTRLLVL.

This clonotype came up many times. This rearrangement joins TRBV20-1 to TRBJ1-6; D is unresolved. Germline V gives CDR1 DFQATT, CDR2 SNEGSKA (reference sequence). With 3 bases removed from V and 8 bases from J, the gap between germline ends came to 8 bases. CDR3 size: 12 residues. The CDR3 is CSASLRDSPLHF. In nucleotides, the CDR3 is TGCAGTGCTAGTCTTAGGGATTCACCCCTCCACTTT.

This clonotype was observed many times. The chain recombines TRBV6-1 with TRBJ2-5; 11 bases fit TRBD2. CDR1 is MNHNS, CDR2 SASEGT, per germline. The CDR3 sequence is 14 residues long. Losses at the gene ends were 8 bases for V and 5 bases for J; bases not matched to a gene: 7. The CDR3: CASLLAGGRETQYF. The DNA for the CDR3 is TGTGCCAGCCTCTTAGCGGGGGGGCGGGAGACCCAGTACTTC.

The gene calls are TRBV6-1 and TRBJ1-3, with D tentatively TRBD1 (5 bases). Germline V CDR1 and CDR2: MNHNS, SASEGT. The V end lost 1 base, the J end lost 2 bases, and 12 bases lay between the germline ends. The CDR3 has 16 residues. The CDR3 region is CASSEVSRVAGNTIYF. The CDR3 region has the DNA TGTGCCAGCAGTGAAGTGTCCAGGGTAGCTGGAAACACCATATATTTT.

This clonotype has at least ten counts. This rearrangement joins TRBV5-1 to TRBJ2-3; 8 nucleotides match TRBD2. CDR1 SGHRS and CDR2 YFSETQ come from the germline V gene. The ends lost 5 bases at V and 0 bases at J; junction bases unmatched: 5. CDR3 length: 15 residues. The CDR3 DNA follows: TGCGCCAGCAGACGTAGCGGGACGAGCACAGATACGCAGTATTTT. Translated: CASRRSGTSTDTQYF.

This clonotype appeared many times. This chain connects TRBV6-1 to TRBJ2-7; no clear D gene. The germline CDR1 and CDR2 sequences are MNHNS and SASEGT. V lost 2 bases and J 1 base, leaving 12 bases between the germline ends. The CDR3 is 15 residues long. DNA of the CDR3: TGTGCCAGCAGTGAACTTGGTGGGAAATCCTACGAGCAGTACTTC. Translation gives CASSELGGKSYEQYF.

This clonotype was observed many times. The chain is built from TRBV15 and TRBJ2-7; TRBD1 or TRBD2 may be the D gene (5 bases each). CDR3 length: 15 residues. V was trimmed by 1 base and J by 1 base, leaving 11 bases between them. Looked up from germline, CDR1 is LNHNV and CDR2 is YYDKDF (reference sequence). In DNA, the CDR3 is TGTGCCACCAGCAGAGGCCGGGACGGTTCCTACGAGCAGTACTTC. Translation gives CATSRGRDGSYEQYF. The complete variable domain, with remaining parts taken from reference TRBV15 and TRBJ2-7, reads DAMVIQNPRYQVTQFGKPVTLSCSQTLNHNVMYWYQQKSSQAPKLLFHYYDKDFNNEADTPDNFQSRRPNTSFCFLDIRSPGLGDTAMYLCATSRGRDGSYEQYFGPGTRLTVT.

This clonotype was picked up a small number of times. The chain joins TRBV5-1 to TRBJ2-7; 9 bases map to TRBD2. The V gene end was trimmed by 0 bases and the J gene end by 5 bases; junction bases not matched to a gene: 6. In germline, CDR1 is SGHRS, CDR2 YFSETQ. The CDR3 runs 15 residues. The CDR3 is CASSLVAGGPHEQYF. The DNA for the CDR3 is TGCGCCAGCAGCTTGGTGGCGGGGGGGCCCCACGAGCAGTACTTC.

This clonotype was recorded many times. V usage is TRBV28 and J usage is TRBJ1-5, with D hard to call. V lost 3 bases and J 9 bases, leaving 12 bases between the germline ends. CDR1 is MDHEN, CDR2 SYDVKM, per germline. The CDR3 is made up of 13 amino acids. The CDR3 is CASSFFSGRPQHF. In DNA, the CDR3 is TGTGCCAGCAGTTTCTTTAGCGGTCGGCCCCAGCATTTT.

This clonotype was seen only a few times. The rearrangement uses TRBV6-1 and TRBJ2-7; 8 bases are a match to TRBD2. The CDR3 is 13 residues long. V lost 7 bases and J lost 5; bases outside the gene matches: 7. The germline V gene encodes CDR1 MNHNS and CDR2 SASEGT. The CDR3 loop is CASTHAGGHEQYF. The CDR3 coding sequence is TGTGCCAGCACCCATGCGGGGGGCCACGAGCAGTACTTC.

This clonotype was detected many times. The chain uses TRBV29-1 and TRBJ1-2, with D perhaps TRBD1 (6 bases). The CDR3 length is 11 residues. From germline, CDR1 is SQVTM and CDR2 ANQGSEA. Trimming shortened V by 6 bases and J by 6 bases, and 11 bases separated the two germline ends. The CDR3 reads CSVQGGDGYTF. The CDR3 region has the DNA TGCAGCGTACAGGGCGGTGATGGCTACACCTTC.